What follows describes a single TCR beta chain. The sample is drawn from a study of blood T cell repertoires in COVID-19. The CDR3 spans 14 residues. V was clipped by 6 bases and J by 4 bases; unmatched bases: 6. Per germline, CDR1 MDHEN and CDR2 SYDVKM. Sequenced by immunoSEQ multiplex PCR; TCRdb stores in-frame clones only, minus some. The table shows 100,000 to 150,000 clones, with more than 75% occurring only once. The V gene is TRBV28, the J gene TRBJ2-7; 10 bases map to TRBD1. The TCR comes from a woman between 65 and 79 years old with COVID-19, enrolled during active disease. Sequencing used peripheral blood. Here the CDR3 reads CASRRTGGGYEQYF. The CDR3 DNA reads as TGTGCCAGCAGAAGGACAGGGGGTGGGTACGAGCAGTACTTC.